The T cell receptor beta chain under discussion was sequenced for a study of cytomegalovirus exposure and HLA in healthy donors. Study-level information: Later, an analysis reported that the roughly 120 validation repertoires had used the same platform as the roughly 660 first-cohort repertoires. Notes on the study in general: Under in vitro conditions, three CMV-associated chains were confirmed as specific for CMV antigens. Cytomegalovirus-associated status was assigned to approximately 160 TCR beta chains.

Trimming shortened V by 5 bases and J by 1 base, and 17 bases separated the two germline ends. Germline V CDR1 and CDR2: LNHDA, SQIVND (reference sequence). CDR3 length: 16 residues. Profiled with immunoSEQ multiplex PCR; TCRdb holds only in-frame clones, not every one. The sample contains about 120,000 clones, approximately 85% of which appear only once. With respect to this clone: Its matching antigen is unknown.

The clonotype originates from a man between 18 and 29 years old in good health and CMV-seronegative. J is TRBJ1-2 and V is TRBV19; perhaps TRBD1 as D (5 bases). Sequenced material: PBMCs. In nucleotides, the CDR3 is TGTGCCAGTAGTCTAGGGAGGGGTCCCTTTAACTATGGCTACACCTTC. This translates into CASSLGRGPFNYGYTF.